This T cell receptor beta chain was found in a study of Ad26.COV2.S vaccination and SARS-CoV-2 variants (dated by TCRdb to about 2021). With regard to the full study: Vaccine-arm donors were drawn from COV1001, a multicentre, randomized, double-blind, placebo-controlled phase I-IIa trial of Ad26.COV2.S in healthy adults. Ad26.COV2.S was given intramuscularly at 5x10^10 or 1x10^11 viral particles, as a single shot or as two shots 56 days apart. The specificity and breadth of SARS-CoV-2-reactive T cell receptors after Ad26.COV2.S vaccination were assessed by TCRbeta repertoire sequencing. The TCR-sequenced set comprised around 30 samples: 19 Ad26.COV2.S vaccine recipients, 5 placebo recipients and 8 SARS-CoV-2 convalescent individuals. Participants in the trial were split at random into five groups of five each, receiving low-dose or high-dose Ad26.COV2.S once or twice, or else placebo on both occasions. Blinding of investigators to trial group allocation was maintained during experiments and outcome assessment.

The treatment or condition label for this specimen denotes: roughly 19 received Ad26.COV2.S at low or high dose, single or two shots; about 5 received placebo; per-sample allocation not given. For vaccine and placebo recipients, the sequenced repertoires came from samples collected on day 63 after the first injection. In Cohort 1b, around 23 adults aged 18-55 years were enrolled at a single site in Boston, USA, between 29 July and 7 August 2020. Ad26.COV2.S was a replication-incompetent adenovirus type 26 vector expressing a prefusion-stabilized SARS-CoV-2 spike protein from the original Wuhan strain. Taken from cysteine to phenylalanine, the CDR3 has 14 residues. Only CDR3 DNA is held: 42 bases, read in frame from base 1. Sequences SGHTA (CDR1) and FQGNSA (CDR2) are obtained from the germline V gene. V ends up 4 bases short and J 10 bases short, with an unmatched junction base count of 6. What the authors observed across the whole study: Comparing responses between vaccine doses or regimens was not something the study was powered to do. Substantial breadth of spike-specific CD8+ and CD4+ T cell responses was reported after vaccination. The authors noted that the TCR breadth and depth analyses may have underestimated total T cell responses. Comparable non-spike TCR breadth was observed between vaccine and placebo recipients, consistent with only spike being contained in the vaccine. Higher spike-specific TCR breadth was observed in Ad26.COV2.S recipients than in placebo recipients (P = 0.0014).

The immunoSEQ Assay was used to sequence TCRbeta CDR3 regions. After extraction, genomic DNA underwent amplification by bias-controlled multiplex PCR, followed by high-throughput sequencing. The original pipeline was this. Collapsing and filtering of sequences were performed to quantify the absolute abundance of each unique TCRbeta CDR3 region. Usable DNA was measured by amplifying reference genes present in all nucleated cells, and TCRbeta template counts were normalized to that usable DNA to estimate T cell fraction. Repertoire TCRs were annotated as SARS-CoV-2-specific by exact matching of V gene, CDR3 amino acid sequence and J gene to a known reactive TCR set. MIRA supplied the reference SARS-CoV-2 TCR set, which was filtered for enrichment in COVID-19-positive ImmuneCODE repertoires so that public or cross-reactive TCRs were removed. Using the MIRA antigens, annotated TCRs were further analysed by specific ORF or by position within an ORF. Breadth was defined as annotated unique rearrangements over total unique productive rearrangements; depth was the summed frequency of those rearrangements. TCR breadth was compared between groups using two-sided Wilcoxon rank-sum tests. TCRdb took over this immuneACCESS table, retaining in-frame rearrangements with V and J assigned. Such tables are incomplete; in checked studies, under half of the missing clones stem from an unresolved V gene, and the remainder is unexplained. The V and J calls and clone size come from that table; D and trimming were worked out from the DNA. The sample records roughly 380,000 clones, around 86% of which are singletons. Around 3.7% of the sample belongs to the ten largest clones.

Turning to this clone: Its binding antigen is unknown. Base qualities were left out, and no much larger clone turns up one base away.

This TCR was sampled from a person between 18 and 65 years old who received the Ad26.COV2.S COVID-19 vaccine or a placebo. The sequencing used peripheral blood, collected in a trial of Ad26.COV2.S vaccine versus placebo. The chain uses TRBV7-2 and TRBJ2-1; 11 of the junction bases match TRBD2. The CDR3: CASSWTGTSGEQFF. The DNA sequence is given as TGTGCCAGCAGCTGGACCGGGACTAGCGGAGAGCAGTTCTTC.